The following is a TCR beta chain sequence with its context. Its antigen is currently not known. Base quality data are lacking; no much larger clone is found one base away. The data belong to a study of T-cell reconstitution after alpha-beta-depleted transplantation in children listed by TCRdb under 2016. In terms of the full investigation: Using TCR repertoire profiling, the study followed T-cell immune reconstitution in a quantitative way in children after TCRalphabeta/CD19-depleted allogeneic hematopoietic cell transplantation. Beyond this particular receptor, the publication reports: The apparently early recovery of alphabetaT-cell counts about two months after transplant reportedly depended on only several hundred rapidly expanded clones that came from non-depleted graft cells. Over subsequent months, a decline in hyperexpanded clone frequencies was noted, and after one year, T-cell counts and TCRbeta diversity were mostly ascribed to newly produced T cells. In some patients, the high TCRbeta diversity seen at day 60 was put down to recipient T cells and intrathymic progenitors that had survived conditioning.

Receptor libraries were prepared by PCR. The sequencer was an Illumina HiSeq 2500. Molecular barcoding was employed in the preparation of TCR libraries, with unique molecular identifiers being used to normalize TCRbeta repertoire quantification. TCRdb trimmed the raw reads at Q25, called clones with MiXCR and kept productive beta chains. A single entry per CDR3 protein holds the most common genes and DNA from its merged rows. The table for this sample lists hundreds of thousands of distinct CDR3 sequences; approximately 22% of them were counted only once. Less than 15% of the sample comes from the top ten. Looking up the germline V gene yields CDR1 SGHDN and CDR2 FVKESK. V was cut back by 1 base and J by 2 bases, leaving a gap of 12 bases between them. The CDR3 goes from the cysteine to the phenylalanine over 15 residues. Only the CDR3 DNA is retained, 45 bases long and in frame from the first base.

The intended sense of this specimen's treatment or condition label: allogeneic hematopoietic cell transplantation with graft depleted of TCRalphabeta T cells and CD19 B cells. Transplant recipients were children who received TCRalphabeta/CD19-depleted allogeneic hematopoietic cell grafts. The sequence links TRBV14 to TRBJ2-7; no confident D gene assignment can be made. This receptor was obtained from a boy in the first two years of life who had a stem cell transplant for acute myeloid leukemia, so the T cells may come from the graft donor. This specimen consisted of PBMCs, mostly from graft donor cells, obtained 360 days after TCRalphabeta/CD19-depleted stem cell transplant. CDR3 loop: CASSQASHAAYEQYF. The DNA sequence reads TGTGCCAGCAGCCAAGCTTCCCATGCCGCCTACGAGCAGTACTTC.